What follows are 6 T cell receptor beta chains derived from one specimen sequenced in a study of shared clonotypes between healthy human individuals. Data came from immunoSEQ multiplex PCR; TCRdb stores just in-frame clones and leaves some out. This table holds fewer than 800,000 clones, about 90% found once. Terminally differentiated effector memory CD45RA+ cells were left out of the naive CD8 fraction, which was CD45RO-negative and positively selected for CCR7. Sequencing was performed on naive CD8+ T cells sorted from blood. These receptor sequences come from a man aged 25-45 years in good health.

This clone was seen a single time. This chain links TRBV29-1 with TRBJ2-7; 13 nucleotides line up with TRBD2. The CDR3 has 17 amino acids. V was clipped by 1 base and J by 0 bases; unmatched bases: 6. Per germline, CDR1 SQVTM and CDR2 ANQGSEA. The CDR3 is CSVEGPGLAGNSYEQYF. The CDR3 nucleotides read TGCAGCGTTGAAGGCCCGGGACTAGCGGGAAACTCCTACGAGCAGTACTTC.

This chain uses TRBV9 with TRBJ2-1; the D is unclear. Trimming shortened V by 3 bases and J by 6 bases, and 10 bases separated the two germline ends. The CDR3 length is 13 residues. From germline, CDR1 is SGDLS and CDR2 YYNGEE. The CDR3, as DNA: TGTGCCAGCAGCGAGCCGCGGAGCAATGAGCAGTTCTTC. Protein product: CASSEPRSNEQFF.

Worth noting for this clone: The sample carries other DNA sequences with the same CDR3. V is TRBV7-8 and J is TRBJ2-1, with D tentatively TRBD1 (5 bases). The V end was cut by 2 bases, the J end by 7 bases, with 6 bases between. Germline CDR1 is SGHVS and CDR2 is FQNEAQ. There are 12 residues in the CDR3. The CDR3 here is CASSLSGNEQFF. DNA for the CDR3: TGTGCCAGCAGCTTATCAGGGAATGAGCAGTTCTTC.

This clone was recorded a few times. The chain couples TRBV15 to TRBJ1-4, with TRBD1 as a possible D gene (5 bases). Trimming cost V 0 bases and J 3 bases, with 17 bases left between them. The germline gives CDR1 LNHNV, CDR2 YYDKDF (reference sequence). This CDR3 has 18 residues. CDR3 loop: CATSRDRVGDAANEKLFF. Written as DNA, the CDR3 is TGTGCCACCAGCAGAGATCGGGTGGGGGACGCGGCTAATGAAAAACTGTTTTTT.

The chain carries TRBV15 and TRBJ2-5; TRBD2 agrees at 12 bases. Germline V gene lookup returns CDR1 LNHNV and CDR2 YYDKDF (reference sequence). CDR3 length: 17 amino acids. J gave up 4 bases and V 5 bases, and 11 bases lay outside the gene matches. The CDR3 coding sequence is TGTGCCACCAGCGGGGGACAGTTACTAGCGGGAGGAGAGACCCAGTACTTC. Encoded protein: CATSGGQLLAGGETQYF. The whole variable domain, filled in from reference TRBV15 and TRBJ2-5, reads DAMVIQNPRYQVTQFGKPVTLSCSQTLNHNVMYWYQQKSSQAPKLLFHYYDKDFNNEADTPDNFQSRRPNTSFCFLDIRSPGLGDTAMYLCATSGGQLLAGGETQYFGPGTRLLVL.

The gene calls are TRBV6-6 and TRBJ2-7; possibly TRBD2 for D (5 bases). Germline loops: CDR1 MNHNY, CDR2 SVGAGI (reference sequence). Trimming cost V 0 bases and J 3 bases, with 9 bases left between them. The CDR3 runs to 14 residues. In nucleotides, the CDR3 is TGTGCCAGCAGTTACTCAGGGAGCAGCTACGAGCAGTACTTC. This gives the protein CASSYSGSSYEQYF.